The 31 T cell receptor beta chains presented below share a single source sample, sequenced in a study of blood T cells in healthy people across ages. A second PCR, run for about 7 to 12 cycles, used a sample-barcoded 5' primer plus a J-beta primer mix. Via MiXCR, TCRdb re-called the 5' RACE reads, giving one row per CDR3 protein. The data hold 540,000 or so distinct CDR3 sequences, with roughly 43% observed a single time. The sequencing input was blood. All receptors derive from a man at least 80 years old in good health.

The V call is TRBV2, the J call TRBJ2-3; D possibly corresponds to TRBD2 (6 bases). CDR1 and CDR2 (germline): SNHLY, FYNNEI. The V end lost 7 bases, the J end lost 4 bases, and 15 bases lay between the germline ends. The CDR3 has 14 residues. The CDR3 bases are TGTGCCAGCATTGGCGGGATCGGGCCAGATACGCAGTATTTT. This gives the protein CASIGGIGPDTQYF.

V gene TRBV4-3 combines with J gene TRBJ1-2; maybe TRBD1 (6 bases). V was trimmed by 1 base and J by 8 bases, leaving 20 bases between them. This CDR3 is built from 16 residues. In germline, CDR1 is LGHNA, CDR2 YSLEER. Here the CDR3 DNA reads TGCGCCAGCAGCCAAGGGGGTTCAGGGGCGAGGGGCGGCTACACCTTC. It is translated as CASSQGGSGARGGYTF.

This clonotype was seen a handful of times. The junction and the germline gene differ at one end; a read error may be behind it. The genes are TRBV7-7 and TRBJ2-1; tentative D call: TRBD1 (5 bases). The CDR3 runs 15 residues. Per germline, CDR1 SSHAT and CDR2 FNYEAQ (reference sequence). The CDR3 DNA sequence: TGTGCTAGCAGCTTAGGGGCCACCTCCTACAATGAGCAGTTCTTC. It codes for CASSLGATSYNEQFF. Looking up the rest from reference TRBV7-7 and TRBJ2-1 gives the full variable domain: GAGVSQSPRYKVTKRGQDVTLRCDPISSHATLYWYQQALGQGPEFLTYFNYEAQPDKSGLPSDRFSAERPEGSISTLTIQRTEQRDSAMYRCASSLGATSYNEQFFGPGTRLTVL.

This CDR3 is CASSHPRAGQGPPYEQYF. The CDR3 DNA sequence: TGTGCCAGCAGCCACCCCAGGGCCGGACAGGGTCCCCCCTACGAGCAGTACTTC. The rearrangement uses TRBV14 and TRBJ2-5; 8 bases match TRBD1. The DNA matches TRBJ2-7 better at its end, which makes the J call doubtful. The CDR3 has 18 residues. Germline CDR1 SGHDN, CDR2 FVKESK.

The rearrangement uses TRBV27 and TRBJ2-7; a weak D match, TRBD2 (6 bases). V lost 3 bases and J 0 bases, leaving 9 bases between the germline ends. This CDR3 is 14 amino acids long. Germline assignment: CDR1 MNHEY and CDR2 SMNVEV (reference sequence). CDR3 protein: CASSFGDSSYEQYF. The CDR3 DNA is TGTGCCAGCAGTTTTGGGGACTCCTCCTACGAGCAGTACTTC.

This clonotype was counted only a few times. The CDR3 DNA follows: TGTGCCAGCAGCTTCCGGGCAGGGGAGGGGAATGAGCAGTTCTTC. Translated, it gives CASSFRAGEGNEQFF. V is TRBV7-3 and J is TRBJ2-1, with D perhaps TRBD2 (7 bases). V was shortened by 3 bases and J by 7 bases, with 16 bases between the two germline ends. This CDR3 has 15 amino acids. Per the germline V gene, CDR1 is SGHTA and CDR2 is FQGTGA.

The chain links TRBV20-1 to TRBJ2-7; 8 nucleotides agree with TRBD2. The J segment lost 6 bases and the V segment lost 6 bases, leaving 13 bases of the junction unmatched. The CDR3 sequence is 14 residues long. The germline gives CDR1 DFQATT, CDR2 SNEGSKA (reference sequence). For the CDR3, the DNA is TGCAGTGCCGGACTAGCAGACTCTACCGGCGAGCAGTACTTC. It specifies CSAGLADSTGEQYF.

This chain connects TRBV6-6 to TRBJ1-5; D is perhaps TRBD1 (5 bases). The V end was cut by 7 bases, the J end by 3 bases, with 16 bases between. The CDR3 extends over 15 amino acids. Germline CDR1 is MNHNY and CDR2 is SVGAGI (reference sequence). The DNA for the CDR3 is TGTGCCAGCACCCCAGCCGGGGCAGTCAATCAGCCCCAGCATTTT. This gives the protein CASTPAGAVNQPQHF.

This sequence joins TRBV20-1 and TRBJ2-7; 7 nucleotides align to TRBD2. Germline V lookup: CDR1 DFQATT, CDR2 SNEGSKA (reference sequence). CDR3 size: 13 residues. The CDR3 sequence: CSGRDYRSYEQYF. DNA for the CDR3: TGCAGCGGTAGGGACTACCGTTCCTACGAGCAGTACTTC.

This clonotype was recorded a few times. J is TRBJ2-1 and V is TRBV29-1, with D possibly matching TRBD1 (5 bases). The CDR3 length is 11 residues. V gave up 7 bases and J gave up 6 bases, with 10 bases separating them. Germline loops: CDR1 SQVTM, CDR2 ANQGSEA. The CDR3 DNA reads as TGCAGCGGGCGACAGCTCAATGAGCAGTTCTTC. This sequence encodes CSGRQLNEQFF.

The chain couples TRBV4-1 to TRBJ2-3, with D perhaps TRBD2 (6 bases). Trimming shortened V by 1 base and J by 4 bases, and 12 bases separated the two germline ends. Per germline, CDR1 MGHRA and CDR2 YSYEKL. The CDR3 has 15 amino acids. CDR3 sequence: CASSQVGGFADTQYF. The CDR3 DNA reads TGCGCCAGCAGCCAAGTTGGGGGGTTCGCAGATACGCAGTATTTT.

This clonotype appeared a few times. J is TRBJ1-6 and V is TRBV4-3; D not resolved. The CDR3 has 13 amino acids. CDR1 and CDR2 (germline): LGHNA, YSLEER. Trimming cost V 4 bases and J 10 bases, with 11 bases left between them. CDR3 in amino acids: CASSLSNGSPLHF. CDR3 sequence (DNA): TGCGCCAGCAGCCTCTCCAATGGGTCACCCCTCCACTTT.

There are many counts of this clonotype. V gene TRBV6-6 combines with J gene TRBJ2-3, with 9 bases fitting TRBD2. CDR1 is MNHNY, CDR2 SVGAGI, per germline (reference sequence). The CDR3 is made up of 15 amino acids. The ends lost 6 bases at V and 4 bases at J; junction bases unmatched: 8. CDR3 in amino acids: CASSITGTSPDTQYF. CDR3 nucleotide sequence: TGTGCCAGCAGCATAACCGGGACTAGCCCAGATACGCAGTATTTT.

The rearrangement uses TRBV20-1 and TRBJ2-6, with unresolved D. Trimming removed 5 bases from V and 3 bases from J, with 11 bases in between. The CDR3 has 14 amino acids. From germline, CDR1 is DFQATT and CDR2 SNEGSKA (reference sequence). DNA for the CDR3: TGCAGTGCTGAGGCTGGTTTTGGGGCCAACGTCCTGACTTTC. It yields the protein CSAEAGFGANVLTF.

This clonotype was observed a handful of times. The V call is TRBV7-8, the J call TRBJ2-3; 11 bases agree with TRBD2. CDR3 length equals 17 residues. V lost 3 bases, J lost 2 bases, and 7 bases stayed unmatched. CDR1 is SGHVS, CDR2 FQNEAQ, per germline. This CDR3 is CASSFGTSGSHTDTQYF. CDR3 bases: TGTGCCAGCAGCTTTGGTACTAGCGGGAGCCACACAGATACGCAGTATTTT.

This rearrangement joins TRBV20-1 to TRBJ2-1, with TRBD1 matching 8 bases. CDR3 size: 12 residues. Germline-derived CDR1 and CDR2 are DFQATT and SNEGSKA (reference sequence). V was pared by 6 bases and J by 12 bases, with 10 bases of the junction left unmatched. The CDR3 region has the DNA TGCAGTGCGGGGACAGGAGGAAGTGTGCAGTTCTTC. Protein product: CSAGTGGSVQFF.

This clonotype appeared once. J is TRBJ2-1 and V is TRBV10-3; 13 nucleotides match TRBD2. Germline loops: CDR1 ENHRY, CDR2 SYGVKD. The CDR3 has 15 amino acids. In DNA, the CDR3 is TGTGCTACCAGGACTAGCGGGGGCCTTAACAATGAGCAGTTCTTC. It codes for CATRTSGGLNNEQFF.

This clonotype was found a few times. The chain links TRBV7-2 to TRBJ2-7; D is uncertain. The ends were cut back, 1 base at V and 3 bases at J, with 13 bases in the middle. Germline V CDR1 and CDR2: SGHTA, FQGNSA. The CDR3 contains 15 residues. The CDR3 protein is CASSLEGYRFYEQYF. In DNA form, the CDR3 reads TGTGCCAGCAGCTTAGAGGGATACCGGTTCTACGAGCAGTACTTC.

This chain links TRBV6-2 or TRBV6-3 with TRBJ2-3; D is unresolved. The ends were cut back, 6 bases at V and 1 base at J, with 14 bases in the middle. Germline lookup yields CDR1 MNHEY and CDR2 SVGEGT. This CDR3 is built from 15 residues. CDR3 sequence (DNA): TGTGCCAGCAGAGGCCGGCTTCCAGGCACAGATACGCAGTATTTT. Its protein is CASRGRLPGTDTQYF.

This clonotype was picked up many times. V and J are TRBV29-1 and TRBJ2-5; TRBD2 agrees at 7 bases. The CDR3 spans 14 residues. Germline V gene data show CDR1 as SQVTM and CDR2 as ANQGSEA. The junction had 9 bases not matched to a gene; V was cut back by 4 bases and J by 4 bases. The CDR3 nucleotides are TGCAGCGTTGTCCTGACGGGAGGTCGAGAGACCCAGTACTTC. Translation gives CSVVLTGGRETQYF. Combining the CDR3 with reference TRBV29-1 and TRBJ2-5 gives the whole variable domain SAVISQKPSRDICQRGTSLTIQCQVDSQVTMMFWYRQQPGQSLTLIATANQGSEATYESGFVIDKFPISRPNLTFSTLTVSNMSPEDSSIYLCSVVLTGGRETQYFGPGTRLLVL.

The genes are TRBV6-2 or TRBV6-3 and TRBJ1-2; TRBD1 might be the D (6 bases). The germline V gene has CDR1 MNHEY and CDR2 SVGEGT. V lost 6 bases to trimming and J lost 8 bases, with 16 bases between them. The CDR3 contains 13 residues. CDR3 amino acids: CASRAAGAQGYTF. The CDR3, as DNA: TGTGCCAGCAGGGCAGCGGGGGCGCAAGGCTACACCTTC.

CDR3 nucleotides: TGTGCCAGCCGGGCCGTTAGCAATCAGCCCCAGCATTTT. Encoded protein: CASRAVSNQPQHF. V and J are TRBV27 and TRBJ1-5, with D uncertain. Germline CDR1 and CDR2: MNHEY and SMNVEV (reference sequence). With 8 bases removed from V and 0 bases from J, the gap between germline ends came to 8 bases. CDR3 size: 13 residues.

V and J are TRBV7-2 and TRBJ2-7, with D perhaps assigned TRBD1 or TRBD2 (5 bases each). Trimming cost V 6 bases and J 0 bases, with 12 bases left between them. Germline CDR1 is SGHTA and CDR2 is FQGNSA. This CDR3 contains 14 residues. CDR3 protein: CASRASGSSYEQYF. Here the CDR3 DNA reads TGTGCCAGCAGGGCCTCAGGGAGCTCCTACGAGCAGTACTTC.

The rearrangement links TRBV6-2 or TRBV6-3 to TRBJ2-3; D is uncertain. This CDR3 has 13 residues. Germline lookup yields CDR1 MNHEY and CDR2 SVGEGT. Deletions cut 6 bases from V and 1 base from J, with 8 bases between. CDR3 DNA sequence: TGTGCCAGCAGGTACCCTGGCACAGATACGCAGTATTTT. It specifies CASRYPGTDTQYF.

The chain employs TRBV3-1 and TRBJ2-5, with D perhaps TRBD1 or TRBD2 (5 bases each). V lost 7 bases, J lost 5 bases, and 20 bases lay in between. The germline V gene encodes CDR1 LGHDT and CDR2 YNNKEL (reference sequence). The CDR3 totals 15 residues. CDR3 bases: TGTGCCAGCATCAACATCGGGGCGCCTGGGGAGACCCAGTACTTC. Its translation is CASINIGAPGETQYF.

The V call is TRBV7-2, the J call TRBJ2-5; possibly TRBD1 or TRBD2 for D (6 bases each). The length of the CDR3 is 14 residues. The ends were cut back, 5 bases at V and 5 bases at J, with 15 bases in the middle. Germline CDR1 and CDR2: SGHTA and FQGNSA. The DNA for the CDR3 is TGTGCCAGCAGCCCACTAGGGGGGTCGGAGACCCAGTACTTC. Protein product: CASSPLGGSETQYF.

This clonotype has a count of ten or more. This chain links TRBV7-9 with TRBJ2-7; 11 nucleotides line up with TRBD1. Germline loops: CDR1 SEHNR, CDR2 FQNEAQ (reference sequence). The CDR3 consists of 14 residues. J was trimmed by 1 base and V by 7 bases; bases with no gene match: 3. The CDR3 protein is CASTRDRGSYEQYF. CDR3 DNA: TGTGCCAGCACCCGGGACAGGGGGTCCTACGAGCAGTACTTC.

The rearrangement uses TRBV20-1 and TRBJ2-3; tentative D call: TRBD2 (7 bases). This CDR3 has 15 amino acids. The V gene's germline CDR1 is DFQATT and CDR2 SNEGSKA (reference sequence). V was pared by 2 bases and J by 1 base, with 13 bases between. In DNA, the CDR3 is TGCAGTGCTAGACAGGGAGGGGGGGGCACAGATACGCAGTATTTT. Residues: CSARQGGGGTDTQYF.

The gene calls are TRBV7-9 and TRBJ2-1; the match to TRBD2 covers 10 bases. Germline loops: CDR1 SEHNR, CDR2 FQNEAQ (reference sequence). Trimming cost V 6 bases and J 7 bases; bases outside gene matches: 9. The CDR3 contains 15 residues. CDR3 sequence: CASRPTSGVVNEQFF. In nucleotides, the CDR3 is TGTGCCAGCAGACCCACTAGCGGGGTGGTAAATGAGCAGTTCTTC.

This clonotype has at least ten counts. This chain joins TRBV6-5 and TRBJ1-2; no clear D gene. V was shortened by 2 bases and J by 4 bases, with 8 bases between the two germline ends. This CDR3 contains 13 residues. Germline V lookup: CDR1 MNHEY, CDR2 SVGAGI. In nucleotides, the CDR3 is TGTGCCAGCAGTTACCGGGTTTCCTATGGCTACACCTTC. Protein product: CASSYRVSYGYTF.

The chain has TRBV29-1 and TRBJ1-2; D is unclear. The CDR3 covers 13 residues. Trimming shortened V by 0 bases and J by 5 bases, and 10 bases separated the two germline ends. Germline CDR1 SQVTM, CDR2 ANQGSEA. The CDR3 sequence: CSVEDQRRYGYTF. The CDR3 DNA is TGCAGCGTTGAAGACCAGAGAAGATATGGCTACACCTTC.